The 5 T cell receptor beta chains reported below all come from one sample, sequenced in a study of T cells in Graves' hyperthyroidism and ophthalmopathy. Amplified TCR beta CDR3 regions derived from RNA transcripts. TCR CDR3 regions were first amplified by RT-PCR with HTBI primers. In TCRdb, the multiplex PCR reads were re-called with MiXCR into one record per CDR3 protein. The sample yields around 500,000 distinct CDR3 sequences, 14% seen once. Source material: blood. These receptors were taken from a middle-aged woman with Graves' hyperthyroidism.

This clonotype was seen a few times. This chain connects TRBV29-1 to TRBJ1-1; 7 bases agree with TRBD1. The CDR3 contains 13 residues. The germline CDR1 and CDR2 sequences are SQVTM and ANQGSEA. Losses at the gene ends were 5 bases for V and 4 bases for J; bases not matched to a gene: 7. The CDR3 bases are TGCAGCGTTCAACAGGGGCTGGGCACTGAAGCTTTCTTT. Translation gives CSVQQGLGTEAFF.

This clonotype was counted ten times or more. The gene calls are TRBV2 and TRBJ2-1; 7 nucleotides match TRBD1. The CDR3 has 15 amino acids. CDR1 is SNHLY, CDR2 FYNNEI, per germline. J lost 5 bases, V lost 5 bases, and 9 bases had no gene match. This chain's CDR3 is CASSIGQATNNEQFF. CDR3 sequence (DNA): TGTGCCAGCAGTATAGGACAGGCTACTAACAATGAGCAGTTCTTC.

The genes are TRBV12-3 or TRBV12-4 and TRBJ2-1; 8 bases are a match to TRBD2. The CDR3 totals 14 residues. Trimming at V came to 7 bases and at J to 6 bases, leaving 8 bases not matched to a gene. CDR3 in DNA: TGTGCCAGCATGGTAGCGGGGCATTTCAATGAGCAGTTCTTC. Residues: CASMVAGHFNEQFF.

This CDR3 reads CASMRGDKSYEQYF. In nucleotides, the CDR3 is TGCGCCAGCATGAGGGGGGACAAATCCTACGAGCAGTACTTC. The chain carries TRBV5-1 and TRBJ2-7; perhaps D is TRBD1 or TRBD2 (6 bases each). The CDR3 covers 14 residues. V was trimmed by 6 bases and J by 1 base, leaving 14 bases between them. The germline V gene has CDR1 SGHRS and CDR2 YFSETQ.

The V gene is TRBV20-1, the J gene TRBJ2-1; tentative D call: TRBD2 (6 bases). Germline-derived CDR1 and CDR2 are DFQATT and SNEGSKA (reference sequence). The CDR3 totals 14 residues. V lost 1 base, J lost 4 bases, and 11 bases lay in between. The CDR3 region has the DNA TGCAGTGCTAGAGCGGCGGCGGGGTACAATGAGCAGTTCTTC. This encodes CSARAAAGYNEQFF.